The 19 T cell receptor beta chains given below trace back to one sample, sequenced in a study of T cell responses to AZD1222 COVID-19 vaccine. Data came from immunoSEQ multiplex PCR; TCRdb stores just in-frame clones and leaves some out. There are 100,000 to 150,000 clones in the sample; 75% to 90% occur only once, and less than 5.5% lies in the top ten. The sequencing here drew on peripheral blood, taken 28 days after the second AZD1222 dose. The source of these receptors is an adult who received the AZD1222 COVID-19 vaccine.

V is TRBV7-2 and J is TRBJ1-5, with TRBD1 as a possible D gene (5 bases). Trimming took 5 bases from V and 3 from J, leaving 11 bases between them. There are 14 residues in the CDR3. In germline, CDR1 is SGHTA, CDR2 FQGNSA. The CDR3, as DNA: TGTGCCAGCAGCCCCGACAGTTTCAATCAGCCCCAGCATTTT. Translating gives CASSPDSFNQPQHF.

In its sample, this clone was seen once. The J gene is TRBJ1-1, the V gene TRBV19; maybe TRBD1 (5 bases). The V end was cut by 7 bases, the J end by 1 base, with 19 bases between. Germline V lookup: CDR1 LNHDA, CDR2 SQIVND (reference sequence). The CDR3 loop spans 16 amino acids. DNA for the CDR3: TGTGCCAGTATCCCCCGGGGGGGAGGATGGAACACTGAAGCTTTCTTT. This codes for CASIPRGGGWNTEAFF. The entire variable domain, with the rest obtained from reference TRBV19 and TRBJ1-1, is as follows: DGGITQSPKYLFRKEGQNVTLSCEQNLNHDAMYWYRQDPGQGLRLIYYSQIVNDFQKGDIAEGYSVSREKKESFPLTVTSAQKNPTAFYLCASIPRGGGWNTEAFFGQGTRLTVV.

This clone has only one observation. This rearrangement joins TRBV7-9 to TRBJ2-7; 11 nucleotides line up with TRBD1. This CDR3 region has 16 residues. J lost 1 base, V lost 5 bases, and 7 bases had no gene match. The germline gives CDR1 SEHNR, CDR2 FQNEAQ (reference sequence). DNA for the CDR3: TGTGCCAGCAGCCCGTGGACAGGGGGCATTTCCTACGAGCAGTACTTC. It codes for CASSPWTGGISYEQYF.

The chain's CDR3 is CASSPTDRANTEAFF. The DNA of the CDR3 is TGTGCCAGCAGCCCCACGGACAGGGCTAACACTGAAGCTTTCTTT. The chain couples TRBV5-8 to TRBJ1-1, with 8 bases fitting TRBD1. The V segment lost 4 bases and the J segment 2 bases; nucleotides outside the gene matches: 7. Per germline, CDR1 SGHTS and CDR2 YDEGEE. The CDR3 sequence is 15 residues long. The full variable domain, rest sourced from reference TRBV5-8 and TRBJ1-1, is EAGVTQSPTHLIKTRGQQATLRCSPISGHTSVYWYQQALGLGLQFLLWYDEGEERNRGNFPPRFSGRQFPNYSSELNVNALELEDSALYLCASSPTDRANTEAFFGQGTRLTVV.

This chain uses TRBV19 with TRBJ2-7; the D is unclear. This CDR3 is built from 14 residues. V lost 1 base to trimming and J lost 1 base, with 8 bases between them. The germline V gene encodes CDR1 LNHDA and CDR2 SQIVND (reference sequence). The CDR3 DNA is TGTGCCAGTAGTATAGCCAGCGCGTCCTACGAGCAGTACTTC. It translates to CASSIASASYEQYF. Full variable domain (outside the CDR3, taken from reference TRBV19 and TRBJ2-7): DGGITQSPKYLFRKEGQNVTLSCEQNLNHDAMYWYRQDPGQGLRLIYYSQIVNDFQKGDIAEGYSVSREKKESFPLTVTSAQKNPTAFYLCASSIASASYEQYFGPGTRLTVT.

This chain links TRBV7-9 with TRBJ1-3; D is ambiguous. V was cut by 5 bases and J by 0 bases, with 11 bases left in between. CDR1 is SEHNR, CDR2 FQNEAQ, per germline (reference sequence). CDR3 length: 15 amino acids. The CDR3 spells CASSRRGVSGNTIYF. Here the CDR3 DNA reads TGTGCCAGCAGCCGCCGGGGAGTCTCTGGAAACACCATATATTTT. The full variable domain, in which reference TRBV7-9 and TRBJ1-3 provide the parts outside the CDR3, is DTGVSQNPRHKITKRGQNVTFRCDPISEHNRLYWYRQTLGQGPEFLTYFQNEAQLEKSRLLSDRFSAERPKGSFSTLEIQRTEQGDSAMYLCASSRRGVSGNTIYFGEGSWLTVV.

The chain employs TRBV6-5 and TRBJ2-5; unclear D gene. CDR1 is MNHEY, CDR2 SVGAGI, per germline. Trimming took 4 bases from V and 5 from J, leaving 8 bases between them. This CDR3 spans 12 amino acids. Here the CDR3 reads CASSSPFETQYF. The CDR3 DNA is TGTGCCAGCAGTTCCCCATTCGAGACCCAGTACTTC.

On this clone itself: The sample contains more than one DNA sequence encoding this CDR3. J is TRBJ2-2 and V is TRBV7-3, with unresolved D. The CDR3 contains 12 residues. Trimming left V 1 base short and J 3 bases short, with 0 bases between. Germline assignment: CDR1 SGHTA and CDR2 FQGTGA. The CDR3 sequence is CASSLNTGELFF. Here the CDR3 DNA reads TGTGCCAGCAGCTTAAACACCGGGGAGCTGTTTTTT.

The rearrangement links TRBV28 to TRBJ2-7; 10 bases align to TRBD1. The J segment lost 1 base and the V segment lost 4 bases, leaving 7 bases of the junction unmatched. The CDR3 is made up of 16 amino acids. CDR1 and CDR2 from the germline V gene are MDHEN and SYDVKM. The CDR3 spells CASSYTRDRGSYEQYF. The CDR3 DNA is TGTGCCAGCAGTTATACCCGGGACAGGGGATCCTACGAGCAGTACTTC.

This rearrangement joins TRBV5-4 to TRBJ1-1; 7 nucleotides agree with TRBD1. Per germline, CDR1 SGHNT and CDR2 YYREEE (reference sequence). Unmatched junction bases numbered 7, after V lost 1 base and J lost 7 bases. The CDR3 is 14 residues long. The CDR3 DNA follows: TGTGCCAGCAGCTTGAATGACAGGGTCATTGAAGCTTTCTTT. Protein product: CASSLNDRVIEAFF.

This clone was seen a handful of times. The chain recombines TRBV4-3 with TRBJ2-7, with 8 bases identical to TRBD1. The CDR3 runs to 13 residues. Trimming cost V 8 bases and J 3 bases; bases outside gene matches: 6. CDR1 LGHNA and CDR2 YSLEER come from the germline V gene. Here the CDR3 reads CASARDRRYEQYF. Written as DNA, the CDR3 is TGCGCCAGCGCCCGGGACAGGCGCTACGAGCAGTACTTC.

The genes are TRBV7-2 and TRBJ1-2, with a tentative D call TRBD1 (6 bases). Germline loops: CDR1 SGHTA, CDR2 FQGNSA. The CDR3 consists of 15 residues. V lost 1 base and J 6 bases, leaving 15 bases between the germline ends. CDR3 sequence: CASSLGRQRGDGYTF. CDR3 sequence (DNA): TGTGCCAGCAGCTTAGGGCGCCAGAGGGGGGATGGCTACACCTTC.

The chain has TRBV7-6 and TRBJ2-3; TRBD2 agrees at 9 bases. Per germline, CDR1 SGHVS and CDR2 FNYEAQ. The CDR3 loop spans 16 amino acids. Losses at the gene ends were 5 bases for V and 2 bases for J; bases not matched to a gene: 8. CDR3 sequence reads: CASSLRAGGHTDTQYF. The CDR3 region has the DNA TGTGCCAGCAGCCTCCGGGCGGGGGGGCACACAGATACGCAGTATTTT.

The chain employs TRBV11-2 and TRBJ1-2; D is undetermined. The CDR3 loop spans 14 amino acids. Germline V gives CDR1 SGHAT, CDR2 FQNNGV. The V and J ends lost 4 bases and 4 bases respectively, with 13 bases between them. CDR3 DNA: TGTGCCAGCAGCTCCCGGAACGGTGTCTATGGCTACACCTTC. Amino acids: CASSSRNGVYGYTF.

This sequence joins TRBV7-2 and TRBJ2-3; 9 bases align to TRBD1. Germline lookup yields CDR1 SGHTA and CDR2 FQGNSA. The CDR3 contains 15 residues. V lost 4 bases and J lost 3; bases outside the gene matches: 5. The CDR3 here is CASSYPGQGTDTQYF. CDR3 DNA: TGTGCCAGCAGCTACCCGGGACAGGGAACAGATACGCAGTATTTT.

V usage is TRBV19 and J usage is TRBJ2-3, with D uncertain. CDR1 is LNHDA, CDR2 SQIVND, per germline (reference sequence). The V and J ends lost 6 bases and 2 bases respectively, with 9 bases between them. This CDR3 has 13 amino acids. CDR3 bases: TGTGCCAGTAGGCGAAAGGACACAGATACGCAGTATTTT. This codes for CASRRKDTDTQYF.

The rearrangement uses TRBV6-5 and TRBJ1-4; 8 bases are shared with TRBD1. The CDR3 runs to 14 residues. V dropped 5 bases and J dropped 7; count of bases not matched to a gene: 6. The V gene's germline CDR1 is MNHEY and CDR2 SVGAGI. This CDR3 is CASSPTGVGEKLFF. In DNA form, the CDR3 reads TGTGCCAGCAGTCCGACAGGGGTGGGTGAAAAACTGTTTTTT.

This sequence joins TRBV6-5 and TRBJ1-2; TRBD1 agrees at 11 bases. The CDR3 covers 15 residues. Germline-derived CDR1 and CDR2 are MNHEY and SVGAGI. Trimming at V came to 5 bases and at J to 0 bases, leaving 2 bases not matched to a gene. Here the CDR3 DNA reads TGTGCCAGCAGTAGGACAGGGGGCGCTAACTATGGCTACACCTTC. This codes for CASSRTGGANYGYTF.

The chain employs TRBV6-5 and TRBJ1-5; D call uncertain. The CDR3 contains 12 residues. The germline V gene encodes CDR1 MNHEY and CDR2 SVGAGI. The V gene lost 8 bases and the J gene lost 1 base, with 6 bases spanning the gap. The CDR3 DNA reads TGTGCCAGCGGGCCCAGCAATCAGCCCCAGCATTTT. Amino acid sequence: CASGPSNQPQHF.